This passage covers 8 T cell receptor beta chains from one sample sequenced in a study of PD-1 blockade in classical Hodgkin lymphoma. With no exception, relapse followed autologous stem cell transplantation in all patients, and brentuximab vedotin exposure varied. Clones were read by immunoSEQ multiplex PCR, and TCRdb kept only the in-frame ones, dropping some. The sample yields approximately 12,000 clones, around 80% seen once. The material was peripheral blood mononuclear cells (PBMCs), obtained at baseline. Receptor source: a human donor with classical Hodgkin lymphoma.

Only one count was recorded for this clone. The chain carries TRBV2 and TRBJ2-3; D call uncertain. Germline loops: CDR1 SNHLY, CDR2 FYNNEI. V lost 8 bases, J lost 0 bases, and 15 bases lay in between. CDR3 length: 15 amino acids. The CDR3 here is CASYPVVPSTDTQYF. The CDR3 DNA sequence: TGTGCCAGCTACCCAGTAGTTCCTAGCACAGATACGCAGTATTTT.

This chain uses TRBV7-9 with TRBJ2-4; 7 bases align to TRBD1. The junction had 18 bases not matched to a gene; V was cut back by 5 bases and J by 5 bases. Looked up from germline, CDR1 is SEHNR and CDR2 is FQNEAQ (reference sequence). The CDR3 covers 18 residues. The CDR3 sequence: CASSHNRGGISGQNIQYF. CDR3 DNA: TGTGCCAGCAGCCACAACAGGGGTGGAATTTCGGGGCAAAACATTCAGTACTTC.

The rearrangement uses TRBV19 and TRBJ2-3, with TRBD1 matching 7 bases. V gave up 4 bases and J gave up 0 bases; unmatched junction bases: 13. The CDR3 is 18 amino acids. The germline CDR1 and CDR2 sequences are LNHDA and SQIVND (reference sequence). CDR3 nucleotide sequence: TGTGCCAGTAGTAAGGGGCCGGGACAGAGATTGAGCACAGATACGCAGTATTTT. It specifies CASSKGPGQRLSTDTQYF.

This chain uses TRBV28 with TRBJ1-1, with 9 bases identical to TRBD1. The ends lost 5 bases at V and 4 bases at J; junction bases unmatched: 8. CDR1 MDHEN and CDR2 SYDVKM come from the germline V gene. The CDR3 extends over 15 amino acids. CDR3 bases: TGTGCCAGCAGTGCCACAGGGGGCCGGGGCACTGAAGCTTTCTTT. Protein product: CASSATGGRGTEAFF.

The rearrangement uses TRBV6-5 and TRBJ1-4; D possibly corresponds to TRBD1 (6 bases). Germline V lookup: CDR1 MNHEY, CDR2 SVGAGI. Trimming left V 9 bases short and J 6 bases short, with 17 bases between. This CDR3 has 14 amino acids. The CDR3 sequence: CASRPGAGYEKLFF. DNA for the CDR3: TGTGCCAGTAGACCAGGGGCAGGTTATGAAAAACTGTTTTTT.

The genes are TRBV10-3 and TRBJ2-3; D is possibly TRBD1 (6 bases). CDR3 size: 14 residues. CDR1 ENHRY and CDR2 SYGVKD come from the germline V gene. V was clipped by 8 bases and J by 2 bases, with 14 bases between them. DNA of the CDR3: TGTGCCATCCGCCGGGACACTGACACAGATACGCAGTATTTT. The encoded protein is CAIRRDTDTDTQYF.

This chain connects TRBV5-8 to TRBJ2-7, with unresolved D. The germline V gene encodes CDR1 SGHTS and CDR2 YDEGEE. The length of the CDR3 is 13 residues. V was cut by 0 bases and J by 7 bases, with 11 bases left in between. The CDR3 DNA reads TGTGCCAGCAGCTTGGCGCAGTCTGTGGAGCAGTACTTC. Its protein is CASSLAQSVEQYF.

This clone turned up a few times. The CDR3 here is CSAPLAGEQYF. In DNA, the CDR3 is TGCAGTGCACCACTAGCCGGCGAGCAGTACTTC. V gene TRBV20-1 combines with J gene TRBJ2-7, with a possible D match to TRBD2 (6 bases). The CDR3 sequence is 11 residues long. Germline-derived CDR1 and CDR2 are DFQATT and SNEGSKA (reference sequence). V dropped 6 bases and J dropped 6 bases, with 12 bases sitting between them.